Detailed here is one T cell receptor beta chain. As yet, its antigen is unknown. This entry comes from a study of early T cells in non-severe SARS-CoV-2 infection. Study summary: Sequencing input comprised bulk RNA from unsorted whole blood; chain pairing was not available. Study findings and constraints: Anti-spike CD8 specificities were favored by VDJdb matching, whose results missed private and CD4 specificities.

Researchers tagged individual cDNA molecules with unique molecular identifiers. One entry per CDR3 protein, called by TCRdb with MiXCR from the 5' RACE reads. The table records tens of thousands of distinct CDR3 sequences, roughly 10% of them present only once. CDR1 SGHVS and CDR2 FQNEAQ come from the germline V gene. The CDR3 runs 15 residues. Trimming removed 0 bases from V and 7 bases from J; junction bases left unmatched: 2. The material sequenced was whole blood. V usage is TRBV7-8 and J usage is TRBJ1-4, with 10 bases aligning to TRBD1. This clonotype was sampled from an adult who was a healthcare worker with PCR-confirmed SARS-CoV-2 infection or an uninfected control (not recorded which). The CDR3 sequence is CASSLAGQGSEKLFF. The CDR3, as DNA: TGTGCCAGCAGCTTAGCGGGACAGGGGTCTGAAAAACTGTTTTTT.